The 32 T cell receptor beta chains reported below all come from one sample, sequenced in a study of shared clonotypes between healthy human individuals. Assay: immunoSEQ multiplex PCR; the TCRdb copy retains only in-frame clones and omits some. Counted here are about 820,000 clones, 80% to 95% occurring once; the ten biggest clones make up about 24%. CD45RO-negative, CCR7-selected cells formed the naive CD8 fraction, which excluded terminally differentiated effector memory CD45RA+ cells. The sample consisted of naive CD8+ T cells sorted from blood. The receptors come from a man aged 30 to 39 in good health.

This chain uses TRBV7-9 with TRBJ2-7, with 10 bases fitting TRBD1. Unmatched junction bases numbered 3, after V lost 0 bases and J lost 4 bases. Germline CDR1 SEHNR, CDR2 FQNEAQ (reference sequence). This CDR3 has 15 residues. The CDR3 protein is CASSLAGQGKYEQYF. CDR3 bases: TGTGCCAGCAGCTTAGCGGGACAGGGGAAGTACGAGCAGTACTTC.

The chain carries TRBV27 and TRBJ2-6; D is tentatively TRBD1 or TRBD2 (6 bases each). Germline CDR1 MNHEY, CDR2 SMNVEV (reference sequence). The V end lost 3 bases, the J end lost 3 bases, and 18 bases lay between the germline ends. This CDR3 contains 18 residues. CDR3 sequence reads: CASSLFRGAGYGANVLTF. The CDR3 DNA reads TGTGCCAGCAGTTTGTTTAGGGGGGCTGGATATGGGGCCAACGTCCTGACTTTC.

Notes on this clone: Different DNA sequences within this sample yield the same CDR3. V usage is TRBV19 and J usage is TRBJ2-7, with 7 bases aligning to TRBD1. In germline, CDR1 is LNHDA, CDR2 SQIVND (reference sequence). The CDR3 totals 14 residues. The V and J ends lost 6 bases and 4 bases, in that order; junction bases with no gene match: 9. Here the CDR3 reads CASSSRTGPYEQYF. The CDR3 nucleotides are TGTGCCAGTAGCTCTAGGACAGGACCATACGAGCAGTACTTC.

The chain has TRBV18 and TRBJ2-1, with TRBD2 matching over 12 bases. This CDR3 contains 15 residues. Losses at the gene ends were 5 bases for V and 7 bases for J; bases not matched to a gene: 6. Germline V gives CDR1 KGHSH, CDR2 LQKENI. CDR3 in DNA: TGTGCCAGCTCAGCGACTAGCGGGAGAAGTAATGAGCAGTTCTTC. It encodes CASSATSGRSNEQFF.

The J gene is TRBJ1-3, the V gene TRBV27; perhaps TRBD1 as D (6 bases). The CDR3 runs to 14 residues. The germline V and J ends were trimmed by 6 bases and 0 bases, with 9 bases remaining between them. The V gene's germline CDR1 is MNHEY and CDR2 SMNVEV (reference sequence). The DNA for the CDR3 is TGTGCCAGCAGCACAGGGCCCTCTGGAAACACCATATATTTT. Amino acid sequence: CASSTGPSGNTIYF.

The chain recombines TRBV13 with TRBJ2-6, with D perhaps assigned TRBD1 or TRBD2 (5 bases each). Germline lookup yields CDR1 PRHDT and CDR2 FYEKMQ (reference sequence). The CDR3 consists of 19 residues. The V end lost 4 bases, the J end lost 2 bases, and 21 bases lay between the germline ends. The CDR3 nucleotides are TGTGCCAGCAGCTCACTGGAGGCAGGGACCCTCCCTGGGGCCAACGTCCTGACTTTC. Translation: CASSSLEAGTLPGANVLTF.

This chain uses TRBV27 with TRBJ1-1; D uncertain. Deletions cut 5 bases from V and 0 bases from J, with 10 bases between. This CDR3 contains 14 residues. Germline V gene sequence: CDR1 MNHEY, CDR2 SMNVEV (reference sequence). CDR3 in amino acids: CASSMQRLNTEAFF. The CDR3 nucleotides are TGTGCCAGCAGTATGCAACGGTTGAACACTGAAGCTTTCTTT.

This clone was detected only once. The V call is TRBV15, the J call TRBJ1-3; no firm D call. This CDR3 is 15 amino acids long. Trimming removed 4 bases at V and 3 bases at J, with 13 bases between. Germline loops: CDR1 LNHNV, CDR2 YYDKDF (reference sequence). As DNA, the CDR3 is TGTGCCACCAGCACCGGACGAAGTTATGGAAACACCATATATTTT. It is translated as CATSTGRSYGNTIYF.

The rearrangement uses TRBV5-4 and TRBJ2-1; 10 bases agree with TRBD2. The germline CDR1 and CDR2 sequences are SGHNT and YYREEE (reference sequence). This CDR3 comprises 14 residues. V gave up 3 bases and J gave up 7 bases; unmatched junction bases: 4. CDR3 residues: CASSWGGLANEQFF. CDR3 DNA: TGTGCCAGCAGCTGGGGGGGACTAGCGAATGAGCAGTTCTTC.

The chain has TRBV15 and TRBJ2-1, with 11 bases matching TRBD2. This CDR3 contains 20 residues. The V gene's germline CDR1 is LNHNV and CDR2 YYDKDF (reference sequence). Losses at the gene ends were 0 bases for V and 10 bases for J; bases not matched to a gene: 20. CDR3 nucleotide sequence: TGTGCCACCAGCAGAGATTACACTAGCGGGAGAGCCCTCAAATCTTGGGAGCAGTTCTTC. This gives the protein CATSRDYTSGRALKSWEQFF.

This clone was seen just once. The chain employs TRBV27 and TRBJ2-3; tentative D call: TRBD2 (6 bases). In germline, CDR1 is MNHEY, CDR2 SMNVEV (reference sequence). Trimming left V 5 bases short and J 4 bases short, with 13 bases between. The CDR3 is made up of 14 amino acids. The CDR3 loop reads CASSTSFRSDTQYF. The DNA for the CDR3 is TGTGCCAGCAGTACTAGCTTTAGGTCAGATACGCAGTATTTT.

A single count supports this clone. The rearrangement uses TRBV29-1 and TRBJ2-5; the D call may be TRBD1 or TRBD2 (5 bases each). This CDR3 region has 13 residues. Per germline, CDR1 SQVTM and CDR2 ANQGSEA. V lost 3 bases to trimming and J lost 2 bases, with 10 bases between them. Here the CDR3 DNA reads TGCAGCGTTGATTGGGACGTACAAGAGACCCAGTACTTC. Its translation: CSVDWDVQETQYF.

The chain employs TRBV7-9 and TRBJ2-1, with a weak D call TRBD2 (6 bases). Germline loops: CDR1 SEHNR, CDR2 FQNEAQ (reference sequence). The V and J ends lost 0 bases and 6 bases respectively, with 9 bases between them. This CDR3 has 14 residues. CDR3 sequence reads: CASSLAGGPNEQFF. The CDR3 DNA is TGTGCCAGCAGCTTAGCGGGAGGTCCCAATGAGCAGTTCTTC. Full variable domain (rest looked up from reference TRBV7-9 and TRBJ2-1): DTGVSQNPRHKITKRGQNVTFRCDPISEHNRLYWYRQTLGQGPEFLTYFQNEAQLEKSRLLSDRFSAERPKGSFSTLEIQRTEQGDSAMYLCASSLAGGPNEQFFGPGTRLTVL.

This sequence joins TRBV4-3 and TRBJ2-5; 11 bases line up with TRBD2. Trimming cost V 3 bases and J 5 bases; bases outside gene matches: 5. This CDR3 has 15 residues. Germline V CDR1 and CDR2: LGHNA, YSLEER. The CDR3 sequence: CASSQGTSGGETQYF. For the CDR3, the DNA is TGCGCCAGCAGCCAGGGGACTAGCGGAGGGGAGACCCAGTACTTC.

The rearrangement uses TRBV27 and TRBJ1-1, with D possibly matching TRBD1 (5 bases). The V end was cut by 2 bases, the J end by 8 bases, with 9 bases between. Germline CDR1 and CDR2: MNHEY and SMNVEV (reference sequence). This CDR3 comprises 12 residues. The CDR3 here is CASSLGGHEAFF. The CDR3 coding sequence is TGTGCCAGCAGTTTAGGGGGTCACGAAGCTTTCTTT.

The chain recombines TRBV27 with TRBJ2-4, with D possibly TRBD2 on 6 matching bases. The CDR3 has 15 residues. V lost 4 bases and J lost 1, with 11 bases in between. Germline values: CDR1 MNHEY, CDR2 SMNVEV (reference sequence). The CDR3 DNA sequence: TGTGCCAGCAGTTCCTCCGGAGGGGCCAAAAACATTCAGTACTTC. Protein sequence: CASSSSGGAKNIQYF.

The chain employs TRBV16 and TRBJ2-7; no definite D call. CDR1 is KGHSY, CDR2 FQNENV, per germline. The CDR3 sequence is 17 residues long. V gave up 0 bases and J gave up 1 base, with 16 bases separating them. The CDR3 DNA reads TGTGCCAGCAGCCAATCATGGACCGGACCTTCATCCTACGAGCAGTACTTC. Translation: CASSQSWTGPSSYEQYF.

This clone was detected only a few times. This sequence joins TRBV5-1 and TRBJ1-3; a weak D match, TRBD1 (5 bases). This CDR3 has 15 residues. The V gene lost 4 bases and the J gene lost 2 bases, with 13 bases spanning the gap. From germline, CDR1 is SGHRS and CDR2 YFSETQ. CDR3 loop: CASSRTGTPGNTIYF. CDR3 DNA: TGCGCCAGCAGCAGGACCGGGACCCCTGGAAACACCATATATTTT.

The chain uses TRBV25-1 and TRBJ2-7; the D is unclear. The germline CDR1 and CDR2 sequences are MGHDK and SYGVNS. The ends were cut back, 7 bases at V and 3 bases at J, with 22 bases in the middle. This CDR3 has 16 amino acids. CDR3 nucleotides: TGTGCCAGCACTACCTCGGATCTAAACCTAATCTACGAGCAGTACTTC. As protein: CASTTSDLNLIYEQYF.

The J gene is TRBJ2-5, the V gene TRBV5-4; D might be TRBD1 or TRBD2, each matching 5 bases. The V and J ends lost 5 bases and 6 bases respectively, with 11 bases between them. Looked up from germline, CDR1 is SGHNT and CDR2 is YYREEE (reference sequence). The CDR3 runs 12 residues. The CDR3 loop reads CASRSGTQTQYF. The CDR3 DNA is TGTGCCAGCAGATCCGGGACCCAGACCCAGTACTTC.

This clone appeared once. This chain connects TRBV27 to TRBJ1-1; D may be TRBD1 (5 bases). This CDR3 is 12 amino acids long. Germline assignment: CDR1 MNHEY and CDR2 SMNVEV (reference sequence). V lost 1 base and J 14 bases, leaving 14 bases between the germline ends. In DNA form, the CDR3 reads TGTGCCAGCAGTTTATGGGGCAGGGAACGCTTCTTT. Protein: CASSLWGRERFF.

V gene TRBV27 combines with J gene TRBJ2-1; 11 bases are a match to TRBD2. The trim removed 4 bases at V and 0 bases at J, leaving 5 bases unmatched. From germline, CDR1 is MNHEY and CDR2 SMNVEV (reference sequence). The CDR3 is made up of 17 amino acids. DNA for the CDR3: TGTGCCAGCAGTTCCGGACTAGCGGGTCGCTCCTACAATGAGCAGTTCTTC. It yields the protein CASSSGLAGRSYNEQFF.

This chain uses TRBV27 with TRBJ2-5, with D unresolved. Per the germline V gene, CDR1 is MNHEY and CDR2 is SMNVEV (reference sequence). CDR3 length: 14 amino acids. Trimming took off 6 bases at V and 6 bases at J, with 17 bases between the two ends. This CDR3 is CASSAARASKTQYF. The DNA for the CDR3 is TGTGCCAGCAGCGCTGCTAGGGCTTCGAAGACCCAGTACTTC.

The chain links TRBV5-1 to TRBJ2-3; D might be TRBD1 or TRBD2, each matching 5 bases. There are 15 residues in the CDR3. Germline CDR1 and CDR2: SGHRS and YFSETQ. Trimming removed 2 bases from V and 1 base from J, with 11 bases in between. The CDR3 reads CASSFRDGGTDTQYF. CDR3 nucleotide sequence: TGCGCCAGCAGCTTCCGGGACGGGGGCACAGATACGCAGTATTTT.

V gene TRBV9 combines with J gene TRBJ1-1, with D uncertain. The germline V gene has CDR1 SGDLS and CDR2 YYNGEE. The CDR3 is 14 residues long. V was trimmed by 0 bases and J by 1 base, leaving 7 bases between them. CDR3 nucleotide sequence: TGTGCCAGCAGCGTAGCTCGCGCGAACACTGAAGCTTTCTTT. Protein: CASSVARANTEAFF.

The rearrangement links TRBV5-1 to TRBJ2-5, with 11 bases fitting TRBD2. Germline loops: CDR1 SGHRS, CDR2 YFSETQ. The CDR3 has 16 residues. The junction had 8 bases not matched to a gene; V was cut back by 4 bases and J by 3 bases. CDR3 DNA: TGCGCCAGCAGCCCCACCGTAGCGGGAGGGGAAGAGACCCAGTACTTC. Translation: CASSPTVAGGEETQYF.

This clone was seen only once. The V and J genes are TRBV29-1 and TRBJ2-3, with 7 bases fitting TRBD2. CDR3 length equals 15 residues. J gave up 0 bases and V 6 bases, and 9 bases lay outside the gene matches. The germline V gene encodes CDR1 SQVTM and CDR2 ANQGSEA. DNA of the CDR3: TGCAGCGTCGCCGGGACTACAAATAGCACAGATACGCAGTATTTT. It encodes CSVAGTTNSTDTQYF.

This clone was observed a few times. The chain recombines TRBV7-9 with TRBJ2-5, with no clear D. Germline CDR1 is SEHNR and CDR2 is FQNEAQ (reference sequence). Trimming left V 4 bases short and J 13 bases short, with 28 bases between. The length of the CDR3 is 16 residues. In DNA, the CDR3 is TGTGCCAGCAGCTATTACAGCGAATGGGGTGGTTGGGTCCCGTACTTC. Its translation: CASSYYSEWGGWVPYF.

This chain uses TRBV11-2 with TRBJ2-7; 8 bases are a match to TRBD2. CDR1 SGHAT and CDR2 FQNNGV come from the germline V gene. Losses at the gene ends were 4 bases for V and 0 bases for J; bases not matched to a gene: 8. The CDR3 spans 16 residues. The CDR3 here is CASSYLSGVSSYEQYF. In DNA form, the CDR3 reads TGTGCCAGCAGCTACCTTAGCGGGGTCAGCTCCTACGAGCAGTACTTC.

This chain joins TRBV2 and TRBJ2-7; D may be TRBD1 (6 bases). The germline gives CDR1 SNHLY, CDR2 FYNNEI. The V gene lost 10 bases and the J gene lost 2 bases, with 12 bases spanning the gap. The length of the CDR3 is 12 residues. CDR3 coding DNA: TGTGCCACCGCGACAGGAACCTACGAGCAGTACTTC. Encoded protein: CATATGTYEQYF.

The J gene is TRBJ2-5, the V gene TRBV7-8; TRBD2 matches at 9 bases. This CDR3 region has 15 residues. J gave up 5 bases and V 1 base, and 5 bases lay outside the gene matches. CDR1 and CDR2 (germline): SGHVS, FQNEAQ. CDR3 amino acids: CASSLVPSGMETQYF. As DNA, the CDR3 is TGTGCCAGCAGCTTAGTTCCTAGCGGGATGGAGACCCAGTACTTC.

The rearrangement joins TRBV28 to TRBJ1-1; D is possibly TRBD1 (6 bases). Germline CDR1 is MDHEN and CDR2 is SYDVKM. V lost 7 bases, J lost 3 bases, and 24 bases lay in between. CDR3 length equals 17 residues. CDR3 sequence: CASNPYRGVGGDTEAFF. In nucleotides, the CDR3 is TGTGCCAGCAACCCGTATAGGGGGGTTGGGGGCGACACTGAAGCTTTCTTT.